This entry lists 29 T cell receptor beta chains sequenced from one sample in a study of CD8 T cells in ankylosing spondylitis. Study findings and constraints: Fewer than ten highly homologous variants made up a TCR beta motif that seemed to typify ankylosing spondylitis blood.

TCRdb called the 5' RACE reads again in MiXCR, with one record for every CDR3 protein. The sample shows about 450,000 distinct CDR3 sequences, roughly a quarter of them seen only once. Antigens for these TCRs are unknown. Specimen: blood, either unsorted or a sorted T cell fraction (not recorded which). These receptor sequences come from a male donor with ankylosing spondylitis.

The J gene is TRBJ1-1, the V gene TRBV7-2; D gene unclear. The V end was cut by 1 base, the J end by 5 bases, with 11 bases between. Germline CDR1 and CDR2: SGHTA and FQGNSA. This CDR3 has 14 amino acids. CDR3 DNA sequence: TGTGCCAGCAGCTTAGAAAGCATGGGAACTGAAGCTTTCTTT. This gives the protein CASSLESMGTEAFF. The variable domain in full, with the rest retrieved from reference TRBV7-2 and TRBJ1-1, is GAGVSQSPSNKVTEKGKDVELRCDPISGHTALYWYRQSLGQGLEFLIYFQGNSAPDKSGLPSDRFSAERTGGSVSTLTIQRTQQEDSAVYLCASSLESMGTEAFFGQGTRLTVV.

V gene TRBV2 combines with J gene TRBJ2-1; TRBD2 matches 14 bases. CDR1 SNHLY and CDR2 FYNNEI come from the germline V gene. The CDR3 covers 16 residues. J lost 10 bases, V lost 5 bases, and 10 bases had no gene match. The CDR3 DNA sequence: TGTGCCAGCAGTCCAAGACTAGCGGGAGGGCCTAGAGAGCAGTTCTTC. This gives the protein CASSPRLAGGPREQFF.

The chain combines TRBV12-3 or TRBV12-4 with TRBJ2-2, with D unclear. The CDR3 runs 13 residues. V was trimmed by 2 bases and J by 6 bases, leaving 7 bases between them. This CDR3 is CASSLSGPGELFF. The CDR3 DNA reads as TGTGCCAGCAGTTTATCTGGGCCCGGGGAGCTGTTTTTT.

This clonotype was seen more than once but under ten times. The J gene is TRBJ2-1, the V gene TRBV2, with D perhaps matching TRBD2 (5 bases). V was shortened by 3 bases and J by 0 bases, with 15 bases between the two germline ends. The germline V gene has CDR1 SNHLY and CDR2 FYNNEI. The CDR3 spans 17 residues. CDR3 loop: CASSERDPGSSYNEQFF. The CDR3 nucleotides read TGTGCCAGCAGTGAGCGCGATCCGGGGAGCTCCTACAATGAGCAGTTCTTC.

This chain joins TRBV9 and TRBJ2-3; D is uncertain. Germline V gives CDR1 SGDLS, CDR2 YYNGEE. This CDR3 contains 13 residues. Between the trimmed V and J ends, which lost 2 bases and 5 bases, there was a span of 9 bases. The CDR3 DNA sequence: TGTGCCAGCAGCGTGGCAGTGGTAGATACGCAGTATTTT. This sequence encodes CASSVAVVDTQYF. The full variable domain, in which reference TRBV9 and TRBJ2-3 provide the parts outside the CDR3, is DSGVTQTPKHLITATGQRVTLRCSPRSGDLSVYWYQQSLDQGLQFLIQYYNGEERAKGNILERFSAQQFPDLHSELNLSSLELGDSALYFCASSVAVVDTQYFGPGTRLTVL.

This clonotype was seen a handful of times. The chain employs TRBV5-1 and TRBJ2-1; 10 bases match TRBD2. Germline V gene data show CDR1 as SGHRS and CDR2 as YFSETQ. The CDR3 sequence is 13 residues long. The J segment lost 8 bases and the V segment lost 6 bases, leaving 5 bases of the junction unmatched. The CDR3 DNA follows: TGCGCCAGCACCATAGCGGGAGGCCATGAGCAGTTCTTC. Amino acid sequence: CASTIAGGHEQFF.

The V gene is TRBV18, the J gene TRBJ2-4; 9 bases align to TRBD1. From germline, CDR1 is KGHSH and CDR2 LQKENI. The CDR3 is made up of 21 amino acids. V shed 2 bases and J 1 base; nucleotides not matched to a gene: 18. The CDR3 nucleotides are TGTGCCAGCTCACCAGTTGGATCCGGGACAGGGTACTCCGTGGCCAAAAACATTCAGTACTTC. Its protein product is CASSPVGSGTGYSVAKNIQYF. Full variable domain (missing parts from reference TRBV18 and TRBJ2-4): NAGVMQNPRHLVRRRGQEARLRCSPMKGHSHVYWYRQLPEEGLKFMVYLQKENIIDESGMPKERFSAEFPKEGPSILRIQQVVRGDSAAYFCASSPVGSGTGYSVAKNIQYFGAGTRLSVL.

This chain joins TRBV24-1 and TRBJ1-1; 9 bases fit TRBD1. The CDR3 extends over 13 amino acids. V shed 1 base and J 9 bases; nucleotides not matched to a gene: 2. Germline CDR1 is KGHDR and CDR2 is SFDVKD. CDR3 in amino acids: CATSDFTGGKAFF. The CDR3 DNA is TGTGCCACCAGTGATTTCACAGGGGGCAAAGCTTTCTTT.

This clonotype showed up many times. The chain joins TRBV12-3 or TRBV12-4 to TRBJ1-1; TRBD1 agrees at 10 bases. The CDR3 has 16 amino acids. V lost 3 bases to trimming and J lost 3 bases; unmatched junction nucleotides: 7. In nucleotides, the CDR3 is TGTGCCAGCAGTTTTGGGACAGGGGTACGATACACTGAAGCTTTCTTT. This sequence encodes CASSFGTGVRYTEAFF.

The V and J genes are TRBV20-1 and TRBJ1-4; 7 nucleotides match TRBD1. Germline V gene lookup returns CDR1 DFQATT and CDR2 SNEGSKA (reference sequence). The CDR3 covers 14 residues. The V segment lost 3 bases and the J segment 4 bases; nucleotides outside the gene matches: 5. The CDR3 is CSASPGGNNEKLFF. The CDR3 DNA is TGCAGTGCTAGCCCAGGGGGGAATAATGAAAAACTGTTTTTT.

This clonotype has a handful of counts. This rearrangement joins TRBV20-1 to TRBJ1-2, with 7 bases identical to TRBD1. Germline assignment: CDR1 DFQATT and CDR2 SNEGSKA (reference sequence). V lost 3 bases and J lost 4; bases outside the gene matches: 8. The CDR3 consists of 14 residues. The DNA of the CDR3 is TGCAGTGCTAGGAGCCCGACAGGGTTCTATGGCTACACCTTC. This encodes CSARSPTGFYGYTF.

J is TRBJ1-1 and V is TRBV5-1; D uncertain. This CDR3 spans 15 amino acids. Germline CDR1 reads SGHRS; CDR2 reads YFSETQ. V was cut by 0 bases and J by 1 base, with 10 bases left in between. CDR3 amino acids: CASSLAEGGNTEAFF. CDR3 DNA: TGCGCCAGCAGCTTGGCTGAAGGAGGGAACACTGAAGCTTTCTTT. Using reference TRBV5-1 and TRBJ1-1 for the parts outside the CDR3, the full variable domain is KAGVTQTPRYLIKTRGQQVTLSCSPISGHRSVSWYQQTPGQGLQFLFEYFSETQRNKGNFPGRFSGRQFSNSRSEMNVSTLELGDSALYLCASSLAEGGNTEAFFGQGTRLTVV.

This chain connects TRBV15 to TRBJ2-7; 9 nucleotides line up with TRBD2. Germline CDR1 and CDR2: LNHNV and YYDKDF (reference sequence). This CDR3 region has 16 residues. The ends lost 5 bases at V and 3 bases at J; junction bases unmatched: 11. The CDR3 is CATSAGISGSNYEQYF. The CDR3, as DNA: TGTGCCACCAGCGCCGGAATTAGCGGGAGCAACTACGAGCAGTACTTC.

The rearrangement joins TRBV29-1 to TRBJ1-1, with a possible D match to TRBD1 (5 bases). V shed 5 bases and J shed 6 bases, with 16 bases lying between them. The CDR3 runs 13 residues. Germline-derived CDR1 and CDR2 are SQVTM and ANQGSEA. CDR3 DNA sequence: TGCAGCGTTCAGGGTGTTTATGTCCCTGAAGCTTTCTTT. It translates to CSVQGVYVPEAFF.

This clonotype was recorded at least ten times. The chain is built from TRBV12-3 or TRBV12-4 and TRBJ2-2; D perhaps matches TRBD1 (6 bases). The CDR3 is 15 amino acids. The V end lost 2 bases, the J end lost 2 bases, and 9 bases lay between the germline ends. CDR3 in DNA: TGTGCCAGCAGTTTATGGACAGCTAACACCGGGGAGCTGTTTTTT. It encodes CASSLWTANTGELFF.

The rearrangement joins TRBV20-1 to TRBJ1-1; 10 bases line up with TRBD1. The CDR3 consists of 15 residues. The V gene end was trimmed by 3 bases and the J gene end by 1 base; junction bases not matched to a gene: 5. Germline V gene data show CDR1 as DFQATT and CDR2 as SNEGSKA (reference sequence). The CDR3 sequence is CSARATGGENTEAFF. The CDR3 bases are TGCAGTGCTAGGGCGACAGGGGGCGAGAACACTGAAGCTTTCTTT.

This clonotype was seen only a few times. Here the CDR3 reads CASSPVRQGATEAFF. CDR3 DNA: TGTGCCAGCAGCCCCGTACGACAGGGGGCCACTGAAGCTTTCTTT. The chain couples TRBV14 to TRBJ1-1, with 10 bases aligning to TRBD1. CDR1 and CDR2 (germline): SGHDN, FVKESK. Trimming removed 4 bases from V and 4 bases from J; junction bases left unmatched: 6. CDR3 length: 15 amino acids.

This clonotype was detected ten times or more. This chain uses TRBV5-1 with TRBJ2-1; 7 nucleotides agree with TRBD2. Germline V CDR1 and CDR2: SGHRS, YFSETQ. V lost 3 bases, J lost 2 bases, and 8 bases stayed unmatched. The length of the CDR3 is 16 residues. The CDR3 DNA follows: TGCGCCAGCAGCTATAACGGCGCGGGAGCCTACAATGAGCAGTTCTTC. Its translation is CASSYNGAGAYNEQFF.

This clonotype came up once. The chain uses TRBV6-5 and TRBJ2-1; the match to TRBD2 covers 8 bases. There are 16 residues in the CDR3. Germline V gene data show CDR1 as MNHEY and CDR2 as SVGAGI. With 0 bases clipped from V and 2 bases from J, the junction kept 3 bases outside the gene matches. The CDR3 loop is CASSYSGLVAYNEQFF. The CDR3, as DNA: TGTGCCAGCAGTTACTCGGGACTAGTAGCCTACAATGAGCAGTTCTTC.

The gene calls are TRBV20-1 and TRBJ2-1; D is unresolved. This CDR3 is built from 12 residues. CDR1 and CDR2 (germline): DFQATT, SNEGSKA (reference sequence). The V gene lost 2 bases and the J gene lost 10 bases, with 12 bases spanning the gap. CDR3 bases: TGCAGTGCTAGAACGCCCATAGGGGAGCAGTTCTTC. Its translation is CSARTPIGEQFF.

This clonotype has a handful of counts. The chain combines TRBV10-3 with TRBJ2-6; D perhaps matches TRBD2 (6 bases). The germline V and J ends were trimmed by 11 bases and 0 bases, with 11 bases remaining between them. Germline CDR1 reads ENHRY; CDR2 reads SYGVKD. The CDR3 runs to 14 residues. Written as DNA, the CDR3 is TGTGCCGGCGGGGACTCCTCTGGGGCCAACGTCCTGACTTTC. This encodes CAGGDSSGANVLTF.

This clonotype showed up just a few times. The CDR3 DNA reads TGTGCCAGCAGCTTAAGACAGGGGGGGCATCCGTTCTTC. Encoded protein: CASSLRQGGHPFF. The rearrangement joins TRBV3-1 to TRBJ2-1; 9 nucleotides match TRBD1. The CDR3 has 13 amino acids. Per the germline V gene, CDR1 is LGHDT and CDR2 is YNNKEL (reference sequence). Trimming at V came to 5 bases and at J to 15 bases, leaving 11 bases not matched to a gene.

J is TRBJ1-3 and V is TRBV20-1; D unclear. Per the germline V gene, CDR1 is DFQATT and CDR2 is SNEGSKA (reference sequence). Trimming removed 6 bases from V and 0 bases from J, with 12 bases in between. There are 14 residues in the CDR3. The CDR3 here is CSARRRSSGNTIYF. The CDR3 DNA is TGCAGTGCCCGACGCCGGAGCTCTGGAAACACCATATATTTT.

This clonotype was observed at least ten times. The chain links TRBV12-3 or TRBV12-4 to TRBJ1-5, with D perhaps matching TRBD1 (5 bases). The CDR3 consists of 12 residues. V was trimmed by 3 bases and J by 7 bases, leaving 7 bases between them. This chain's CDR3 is CASSLEGQPQHF. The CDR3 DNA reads TGTGCCAGCAGTTTGGAGGGGCAGCCCCAGCATTTT.

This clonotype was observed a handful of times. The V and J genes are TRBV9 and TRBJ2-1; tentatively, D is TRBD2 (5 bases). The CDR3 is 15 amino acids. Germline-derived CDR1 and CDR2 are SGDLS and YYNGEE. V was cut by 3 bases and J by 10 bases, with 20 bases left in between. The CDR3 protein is CASSARGSVVREQFF. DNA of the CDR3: TGTGCCAGCAGCGCCCGGGGTAGCGTAGTTAGGGAGCAGTTCTTC.

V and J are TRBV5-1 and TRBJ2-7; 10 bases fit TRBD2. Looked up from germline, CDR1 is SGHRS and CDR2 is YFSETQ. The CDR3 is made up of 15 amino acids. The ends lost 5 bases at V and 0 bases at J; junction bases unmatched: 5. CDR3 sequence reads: CASREGLANSYEQYF. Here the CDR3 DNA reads TGCGCCAGCAGGGAGGGACTAGCGAACTCCTACGAGCAGTACTTC.

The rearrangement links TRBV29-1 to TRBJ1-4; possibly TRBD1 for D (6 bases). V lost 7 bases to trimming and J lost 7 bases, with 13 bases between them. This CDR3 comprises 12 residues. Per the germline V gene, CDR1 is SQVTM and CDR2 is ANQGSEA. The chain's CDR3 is CSGGLQGEKLFF. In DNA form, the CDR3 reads TGCAGCGGCGGACTACAGGGTGAAAAACTGTTTTTT.

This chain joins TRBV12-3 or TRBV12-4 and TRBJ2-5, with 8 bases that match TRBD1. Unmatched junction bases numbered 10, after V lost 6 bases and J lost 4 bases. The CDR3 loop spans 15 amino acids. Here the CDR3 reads CASSFGQGTGETQYF. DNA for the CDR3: TGTGCCAGCAGCTTTGGACAGGGTACAGGAGAGACCCAGTACTTC.

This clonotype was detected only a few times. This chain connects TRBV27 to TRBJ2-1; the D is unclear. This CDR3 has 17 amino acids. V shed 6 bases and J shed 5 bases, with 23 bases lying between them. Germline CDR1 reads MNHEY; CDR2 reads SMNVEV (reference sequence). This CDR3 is CASRPYPLLRSHNEQFF. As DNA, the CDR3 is TGTGCCAGCAGACCTTACCCTCTGCTGCGGAGCCACAATGAGCAGTTCTTC.